This TCR beta chain was profiled in a study of technical replicates of blood from a handful of donors. Germline V gene sequence: CDR1 ENHRY, CDR2 SYGVKD. V lost 11 bases to trimming and J lost 8 bases, with 21 bases between them. The CDR3 consists of 14 residues. TCRdb's copy holds only in-frame clones and misses some; the assay was immunoSEQ multiplex PCR. The table shows around 80,000 clones, with around 93% occurring only once. The receptor's source is a human donor in good health. This chain connects TRBV10-3 to TRBJ1-4; tentatively, D is TRBD1 (5 bases). Material for sequencing was T cells isolated from PBMCs. Here the CDR3 DNA reads TGTGCCTCATCGACTGCGGGGGTTGGAGAAAAACTGTTTTTT. This codes for CASSTAGVGEKLFF.